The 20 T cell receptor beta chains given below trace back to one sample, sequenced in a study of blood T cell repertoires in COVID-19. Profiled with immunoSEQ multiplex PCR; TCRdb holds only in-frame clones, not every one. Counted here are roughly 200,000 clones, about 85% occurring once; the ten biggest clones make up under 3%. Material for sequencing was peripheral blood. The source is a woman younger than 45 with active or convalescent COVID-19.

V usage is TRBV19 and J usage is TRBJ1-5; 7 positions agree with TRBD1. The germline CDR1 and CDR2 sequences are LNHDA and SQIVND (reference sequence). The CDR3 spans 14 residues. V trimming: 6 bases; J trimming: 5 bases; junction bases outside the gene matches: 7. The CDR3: CASSATGPHQPQHF. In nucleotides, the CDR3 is TGTGCCAGTAGCGCGACAGGGCCCCATCAGCCCCAGCATTTT.

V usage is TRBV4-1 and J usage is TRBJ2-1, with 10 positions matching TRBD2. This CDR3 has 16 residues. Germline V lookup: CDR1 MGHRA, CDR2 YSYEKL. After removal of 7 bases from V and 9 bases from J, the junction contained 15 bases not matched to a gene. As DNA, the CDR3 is TGCGCCAGCACCTCTCTAGCGGGAGCATGGGGTGGTGAGCAGTTCTTC. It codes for CASTSLAGAWGGEQFF.

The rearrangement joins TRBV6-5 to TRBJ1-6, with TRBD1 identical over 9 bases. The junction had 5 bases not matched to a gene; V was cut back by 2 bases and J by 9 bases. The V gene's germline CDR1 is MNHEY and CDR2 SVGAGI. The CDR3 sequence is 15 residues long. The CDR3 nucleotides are TGTGCCAGCAGTTACCAGGGACAGGGAGGTTCACCCCTCCACTTT. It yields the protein CASSYQGQGGSPLHF.

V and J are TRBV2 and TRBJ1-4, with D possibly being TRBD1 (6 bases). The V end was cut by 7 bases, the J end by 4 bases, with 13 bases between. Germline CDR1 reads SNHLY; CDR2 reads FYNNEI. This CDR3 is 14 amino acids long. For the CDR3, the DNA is TGTGCCAGCACCGGGGGGCAGGGTAATGAAAAACTGTTTTTT. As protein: CASTGGQGNEKLFF.

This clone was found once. The CDR3 sequence is CASSRDRGLGEQFF. CDR3 nucleotide sequence: TGTGCCAGCAGCAGGGACAGGGGGCTCGGTGAGCAGTTCTTC. The genes are TRBV11-2 and TRBJ2-1; TRBD1 matches at 12 bases. Germline V CDR1 and CDR2: SGHAT, FQNNGV. CDR3 length: 14 residues. V lost 5 bases and J lost 9; bases outside the gene matches: 5.

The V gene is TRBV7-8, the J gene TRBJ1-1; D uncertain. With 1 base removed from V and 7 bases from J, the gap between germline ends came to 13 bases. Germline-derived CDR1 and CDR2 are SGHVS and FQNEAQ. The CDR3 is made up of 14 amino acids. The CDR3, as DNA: TGTGCCAGCAGCTTAGTTCCGGGGTATGGTGAAGCTTTCTTT. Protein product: CASSLVPGYGEAFF.

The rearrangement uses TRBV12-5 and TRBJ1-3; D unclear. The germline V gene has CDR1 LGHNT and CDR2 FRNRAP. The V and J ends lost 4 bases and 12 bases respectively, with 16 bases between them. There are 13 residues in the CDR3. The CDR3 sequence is CASGSSPEAVIYF. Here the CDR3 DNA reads TGTGCTAGTGGTTCTAGTCCCGAGGCCGTCATATATTTT.

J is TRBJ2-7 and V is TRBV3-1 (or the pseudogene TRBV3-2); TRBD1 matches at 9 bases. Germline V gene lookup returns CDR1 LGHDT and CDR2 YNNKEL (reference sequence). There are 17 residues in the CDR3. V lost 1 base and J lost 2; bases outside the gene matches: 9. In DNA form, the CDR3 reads TGTGCCAGCAGCCAAGTTTTCCCGCGGGACAGGGCCTACGAGCAGTACTTC. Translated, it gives CASSQVFPRDRAYEQYF.

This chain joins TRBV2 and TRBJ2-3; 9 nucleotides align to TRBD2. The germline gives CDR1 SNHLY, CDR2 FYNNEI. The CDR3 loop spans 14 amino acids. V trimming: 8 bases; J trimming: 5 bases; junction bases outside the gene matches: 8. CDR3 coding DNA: TGTGCCAGCGTCGATAGCGGGGGAGGAGATACGCAGTATTTT. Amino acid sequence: CASVDSGGGDTQYF.

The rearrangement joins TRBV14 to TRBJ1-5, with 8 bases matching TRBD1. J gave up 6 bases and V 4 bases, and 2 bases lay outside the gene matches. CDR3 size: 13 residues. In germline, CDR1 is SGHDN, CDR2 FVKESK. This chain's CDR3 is CASSLTGAQPQHF. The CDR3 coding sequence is TGTGCCAGCAGCCTGACAGGGGCTCAGCCCCAGCATTTT. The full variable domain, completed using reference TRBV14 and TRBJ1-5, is EAGVTQFPSHSVIEKGQTVTLRCDPISGHDNLYWYRRVMGKEIKFLLHFVKESKQDESGMPNNRFLAERTGGTYSTLKVQPAELEDSGVYFCASSLTGAQPQHFGDGTRLSIL.

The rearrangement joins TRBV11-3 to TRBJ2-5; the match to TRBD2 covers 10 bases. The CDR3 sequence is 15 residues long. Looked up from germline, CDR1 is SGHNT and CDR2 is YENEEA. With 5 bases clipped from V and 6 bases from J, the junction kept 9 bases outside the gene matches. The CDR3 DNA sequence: TGTGCCAGCAGCCCCAGCGGGGGGGCCGGAAAGACCCAGTACTTC. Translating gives CASSPSGGAGKTQYF.

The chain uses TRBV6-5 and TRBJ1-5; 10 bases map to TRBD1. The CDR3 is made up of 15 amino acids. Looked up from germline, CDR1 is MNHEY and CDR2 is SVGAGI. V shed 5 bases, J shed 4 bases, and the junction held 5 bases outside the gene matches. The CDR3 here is CASSHGTGENQPQHF. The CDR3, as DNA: TGTGCCAGCAGTCACGGGACAGGGGAAAATCAGCCCCAGCATTTT.

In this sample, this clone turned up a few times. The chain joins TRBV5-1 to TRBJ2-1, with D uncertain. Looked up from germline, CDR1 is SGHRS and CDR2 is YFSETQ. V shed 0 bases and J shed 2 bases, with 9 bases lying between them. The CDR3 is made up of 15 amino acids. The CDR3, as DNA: TGCGCCAGCAGCTTGGGGGCAGCCACCTACAATGAGCAGTTCTTC. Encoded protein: CASSLGAATYNEQFF.

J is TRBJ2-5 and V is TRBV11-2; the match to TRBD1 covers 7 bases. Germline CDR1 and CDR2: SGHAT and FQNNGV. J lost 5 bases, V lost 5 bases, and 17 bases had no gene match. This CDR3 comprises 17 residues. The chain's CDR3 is CASSPSPNLGQAETQYF. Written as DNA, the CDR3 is TGTGCCAGCAGCCCCTCCCCTAACCTAGGACAGGCGGAGACCCAGTACTTC.

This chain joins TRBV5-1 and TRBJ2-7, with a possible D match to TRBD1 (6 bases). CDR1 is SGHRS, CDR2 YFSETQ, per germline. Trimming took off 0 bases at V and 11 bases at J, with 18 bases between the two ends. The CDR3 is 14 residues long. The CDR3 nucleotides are TGCGCCAGCAGCTTGGAGCAGGGGCTAAATGTGAAGTACTTC. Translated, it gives CASSLEQGLNVKYF.

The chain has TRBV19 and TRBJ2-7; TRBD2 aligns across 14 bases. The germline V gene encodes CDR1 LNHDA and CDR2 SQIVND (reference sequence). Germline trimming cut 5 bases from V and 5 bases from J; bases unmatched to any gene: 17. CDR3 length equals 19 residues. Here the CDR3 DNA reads TGTGCCAGTAGTCCCAAGACAGGGGGACTAGCGGGGGCGCCTCACGAGCAGTACTTC. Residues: CASSPKTGGLAGAPHEQYF.

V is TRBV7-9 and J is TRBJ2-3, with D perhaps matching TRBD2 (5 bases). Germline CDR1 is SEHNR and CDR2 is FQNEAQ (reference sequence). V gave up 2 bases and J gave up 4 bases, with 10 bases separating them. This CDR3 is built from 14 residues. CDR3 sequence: CASSLLLGADTQYF. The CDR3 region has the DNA TGTGCCAGCAGCTTATTACTAGGTGCAGATACGCAGTATTTT.

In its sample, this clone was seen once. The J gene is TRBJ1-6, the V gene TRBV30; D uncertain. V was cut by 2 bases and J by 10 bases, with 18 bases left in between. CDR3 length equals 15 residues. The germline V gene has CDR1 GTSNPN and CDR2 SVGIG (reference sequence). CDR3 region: CAWSSVRGNISPLHF. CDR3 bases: TGTGCCTGGAGTTCTGTAAGAGGGAATATCTCACCCCTCCACTTT.

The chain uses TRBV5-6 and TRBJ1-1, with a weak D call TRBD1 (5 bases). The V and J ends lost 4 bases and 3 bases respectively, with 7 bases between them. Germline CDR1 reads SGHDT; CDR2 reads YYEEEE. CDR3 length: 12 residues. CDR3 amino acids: CASSQGYTEAFF. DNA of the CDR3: TGTGCCAGCAGCCAGGGATACACTGAAGCTTTCTTT.

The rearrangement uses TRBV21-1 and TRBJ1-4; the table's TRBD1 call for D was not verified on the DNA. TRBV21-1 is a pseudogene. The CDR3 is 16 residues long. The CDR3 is CASSKVRSRVSEKLFF. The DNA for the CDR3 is TGTGCCAGCAGCAAAGTACGATCCAGGGTGAGTGAAAAACTGTTTTTT.